A single sample gave rise to the 8 T cell receptor beta chains below, sequenced in a study of T cell repertoires in cytomegalovirus infection (dated by TCRdb to the late 2010s). Sequencer: Illumina HiSeq 1500. Clones were called with MiXCR by TCRdb after fastp trimmed the public reads at Q25, and only in-frame beta chains were retained. Rows with a matching CDR3 protein are joined into one entry that keeps the most common DNA and genes. This sample lists about 890,000 distinct CDR3 sequences; approximately 30% were detected once. The top ten constitute roughly 12% of the sample. For these TCRs, the target antigens are not known. What this sample's treatment or condition label stands for: in vitro stimulation with specific CMV peptide epitopes to enrich CMV-specific T cells. This specimen was cultured CD8+ T cells from PBMCs, taken from culture after CMV antigen stimulation. The receptors were sampled from a human donor in good health (CMV status not recorded). Some clones in this sample may be carry-over from other donors' samples.

The chain links TRBV27 to TRBJ1-4, with a possible D match to TRBD1 (5 bases). CDR1 is MNHEY, CDR2 SMNVEV, per germline (reference sequence). V gave up 6 bases and J gave up 7 bases, with 18 bases separating them. The CDR3 consists of 15 residues. In DNA form, the CDR3 reads TGTGCCAGCAGCCCGATGACAGCAAGGGGTGAAAAACTGTTTTTT. Encoded protein: CASSPMTARGEKLFF.

This clonotype was seen more than once but under ten times. The chain has TRBV10-2 and TRBJ2-6; TRBD1 might be the D (5 bases). V was shortened by 6 bases and J by 0 bases, with 18 bases between the two germline ends. Germline CDR1 and CDR2: WSHSY and SAAADI. The CDR3 is made up of 18 amino acids. The DNA for the CDR3 is TGCGCCAGCAGAGCAGGGCGATACCTCATCTCTGGGGCCAACGTCCTGACTTTC. It translates to CASRAGRYLISGANVLTF.

The table lists this clonotype with a few counts. The J gene is TRBJ2-3, the V gene TRBV19; 8 nucleotides match TRBD2. Trimming took 1 base from V and 4 from J; bases not matched to a gene: 4. The CDR3 totals 15 residues. Germline V lookup: CDR1 LNHDA, CDR2 SQIVND (reference sequence). The CDR3 sequence is CASSIAGGFADTQYF. The CDR3 DNA sequence: TGTGCCAGTAGTATAGCGGGGGGGTTCGCAGATACGCAGTATTTT.

V usage is TRBV12-3 or TRBV12-4 and J usage is TRBJ1-1; a possible D gene is TRBD1 (5 bases). The CDR3 extends over 14 amino acids. V lost 8 bases and J 11 bases, leaving 24 bases between the germline ends. CDR3 sequence reads: CASRTWRDPLPAFF. CDR3 DNA sequence: TGTGCCAGCCGCACTTGGCGGGACCCCTTACCGGCTTTCTTT.

There are a few counts of this clonotype. This sequence joins TRBV13 and TRBJ1-1; D is possibly TRBD1 (6 bases). V was clipped by 3 bases and J by 11 bases, with 25 bases between them. This CDR3 is 16 amino acids long. Germline V CDR1 and CDR2: PRHDT, FYEKMQ (reference sequence). DNA for the CDR3: TGTGCCAGCAGCTTCGTCTTACAGGGACAAGCAAAGGGGGCTTTCTTT. Translated, it gives CASSFVLQGQAKGAFF.

The V call is TRBV12-3 or TRBV12-4, the J call TRBJ1-4; D not certain. The CDR3 length is 20 residues. V lost 3 bases and J lost 0, with 23 bases in between. The DNA of the CDR3 is TGTGCCAGCAGTTTCAGTGGGGTCGGCAGCGTAACTGCAACTAATGAAAAACTGTTTTTT. It yields the protein CASSFSGVGSVTATNEKLFF.

CDR3 sequence (DNA): TGTGCTAGTGGTTTTACAGTAGCGGAGCTTTTCCGGTACCAAGAGACCCAGTACTTC. Protein sequence: CASGFTVAELFRYQETQYF. The rearrangement joins TRBV12-5 to TRBJ2-5; tentatively, D is TRBD2 (6 bases). V shed 3 bases and J shed 0 bases, with 23 bases lying between them. The CDR3 spans 19 residues. Germline values: CDR1 LGHNT, CDR2 FRNRAP.

This clonotype was seen only a few times. The chain uses TRBV12-3 or TRBV12-4 and TRBJ2-7; D is unclear. The CDR3 loop spans 13 amino acids. V dropped 1 base and J dropped 3 bases, with 7 bases sitting between them. CDR3 sequence: CASSLGIRYEQYF. CDR3 in DNA: TGTGCCAGCAGTTTAGGGATTCGCTACGAGCAGTACTTC.